Presented here are 8 T cell receptor beta chains from one specimen sequenced in a study of T-cell memory formation after mild COVID-19. TCRdb independently ran MiXCR on the 5' RACE reads; one entry per CDR3 protein. Counted here are over 150,000 distinct CDR3 sequences, around 21% occurring once; the ten biggest clones make up approximately 22%. Sequenced input: PBMCs or a T cell subset sorted from them (not recorded which). The receptors were sampled from an adult woman who had mild COVID-19 (a few samples of this study predate the infection). Cell type and time point are not known.

The V and J genes are TRBV7-9 and TRBJ1-1; D not certain. In germline, CDR1 is SEHNR, CDR2 FQNEAQ (reference sequence). This CDR3 is 13 amino acids long. V was clipped by 2 bases and J by 4 bases, with 8 bases between them. CDR3: CASSLSGATEAFF. As DNA, the CDR3 is TGTGCCAGCAGCTTATCAGGAGCCACTGAAGCTTTCTTT.

This clonotype was counted only a few times. The chain couples TRBV6-2 or TRBV6-3 to TRBJ2-3; weak D call: TRBD1 (5 bases). Looked up from germline, CDR1 is MNHEY and CDR2 is SVGEGT. This CDR3 has 15 residues. Between the trimmed V and J ends, which lost 5 bases and 0 bases, there was a span of 12 bases. CDR3 region: CASSPTATSTDTQYF. In nucleotides, the CDR3 is TGTGCCAGCAGTCCGACAGCCACTAGCACAGATACGCAGTATTTT.

This clonotype was seen a handful of times. The chain employs TRBV5-4 and TRBJ2-4; 8 bases line up with TRBD2. CDR3 size: 17 residues. The V gene end was trimmed by 3 bases and the J gene end by 3 bases; junction bases not matched to a gene: 11. CDR1 SGHNT and CDR2 YYREEE come from the germline V gene (reference sequence). CDR3 nucleotides: TGTGCCAGCAGCTCGTTAAACTCCGGGACTAGCAAAAACATTCAGTACTTC. As protein: CASSSLNSGTSKNIQYF. Complete variable domain (other parts from reference TRBV5-4 and TRBJ2-4): ETGVTQSPTHLIKTRGQQVTLRCSSQSGHNTVSWYQQALGQGPQFIFQYYREEENGRGNFPPRFSGLQFPNYSSELNVNALELDDSALYLCASSSLNSGTSKNIQYFGAGTRLSVL.

A few counts support this clonotype. The CDR3 nucleotides read TGTGCCAGCAGCTTAGGGCTAGCGGGAGGTGAAGCAGATACGCAGTATTTT. Encoded protein: CASSLGLAGGEADTQYF. The J gene is TRBJ2-3, the V gene TRBV7-3; 11 positions match TRBD2. Looked up from germline, CDR1 is SGHTA and CDR2 is FQGTGA. V gave up 2 bases and J gave up 4 bases; unmatched junction bases: 8. This CDR3 has 17 residues.

This clonotype occurred a few times. Written as DNA, the CDR3 is TGTGCCAGCAGAGGCCCGCCTCCAGATACGCAGTATTTT. This translates into CASRGPPPDTQYF. V gene TRBV6-5 combines with J gene TRBJ2-3, with no clear D. Germline-derived CDR1 and CDR2 are MNHEY and SVGAGI. The V end was cut by 6 bases, the J end by 4 bases, with 11 bases between. The CDR3 sequence is 13 residues long.

The J gene is TRBJ2-1, the V gene TRBV6-6, with a possible D match to TRBD1 (5 bases). V was trimmed by 8 bases and J by 10 bases, leaving 15 bases between them. The germline gives CDR1 MNHNY, CDR2 SVGAGI (reference sequence). The CDR3 is made up of 12 amino acids. Here the CDR3 DNA reads TGTGCCAGCTGGGCAGGGCTGAGCGAGCAGTTCTTC. It translates to CASWAGLSEQFF.

This clonotype has just a few counts. V is TRBV5-1 and J is TRBJ1-2, with 11 bases that match TRBD1. Trimming cost V 2 bases and J 5 bases; bases outside gene matches: 11. CDR3 length equals 17 residues. In germline, CDR1 is SGHRS, CDR2 YFSETQ. For the CDR3, the DNA is TGCGCCAGCAGCTTCGGGACAGGGGGTCTGAGAGGTTATGGCTACACCTTC. Translation: CASSFGTGGLRGYGYTF.

Here the CDR3 reads CATSDLTGGQETQYF. CDR3 DNA: TGTGCCACCAGTGATCTTACGGGCGGCCAAGAGACCCAGTACTTC. The V call is TRBV24-1, the J call TRBJ2-5; D ambiguous. The CDR3 sequence is 15 residues long. Trimming took 3 bases from V and 1 from J, leaving 11 bases between them. Germline V gene sequence: CDR1 KGHDR, CDR2 SFDVKD.